Below are 16 T cell receptor beta chains sequenced from a single sample in a study of T cell responses to AZD1222 COVID-19 vaccine. Method: immunoSEQ multiplex PCR; TCRdb's copy keeps in-frame clones and lacks some. The sample consists of 93,000 or so clones, roughly 89% of them appearing once. The sequences come from peripheral blood, collected on day 0 of AZD1222 vaccination. The receptors were sampled from an adult in good health.

The chain is built from TRBV5-1 and TRBJ2-1; weak D call: TRBD2 (5 bases). The CDR3 loop spans 16 amino acids. The V and J ends lost 0 bases and 0 bases respectively, with 10 bases between them. CDR1 is SGHRS, CDR2 YFSETQ, per germline. In DNA, the CDR3 is TGCGCCAGCAGCTTGGTTCTTCGGGGCTCCTACAATGAGCAGTTCTTC. Amino acids: CASSLVLRGSYNEQFF.

The rearrangement links TRBV12-5 to TRBJ1-2, with D tentatively TRBD1 (5 bases). The CDR3 runs to 16 residues. Germline lookup yields CDR1 LGHNT and CDR2 FRNRAP. V was clipped by 3 bases and J by 4 bases, with 18 bases between them. CDR3 amino acids: CASGLGKRGASYGYTF. The CDR3 DNA reads TGTGCTAGTGGTTTAGGCAAAAGGGGCGCATCCTATGGCTACACCTTC.

The chain links TRBV12-3 or TRBV12-4 to TRBJ2-3, with 10 bases that match TRBD2. The CDR3 runs 13 residues. The CDR3 DNA reads as TGTGCTTCGACTAGCGGGTACGCAGATACGCAGTATTTT. It encodes CASTSGYADTQYF.

J is TRBJ1-3 and V is TRBV7-2; D not certain. The CDR3 spans 14 residues. The V gene's germline CDR1 is SGHTA and CDR2 FQGNSA. V shed 5 bases and J shed 2 bases, with 10 bases lying between them. The CDR3 nucleotides read TGTGCCAGCAGCCAGATGGCTCCTGGAAACACCATATATTTT. Protein product: CASSQMAPGNTIYF.

The table lists this clone with a count of one. The chain employs TRBV18 and TRBJ1-6, with D perhaps matching TRBD1 (6 bases). The CDR3 spans 13 residues. Germline V gene sequence: CDR1 KGHSH, CDR2 LQKENI. With 1 base removed from V and 10 bases from J, the gap between germline ends came to 8 bases. CDR3 region: CASSPRGGSPLHF. The CDR3, as DNA: TGTGCCAGCTCACCACGAGGGGGGTCACCCCTCCACTTT.

The V gene is TRBV3-1 (or the pseudogene TRBV3-2), the J gene TRBJ1-6; D is uncertain. The germline gives CDR1 LGHDT, CDR2 YNNKEL (reference sequence). V was trimmed by 0 bases and J by 9 bases, leaving 18 bases between them. This CDR3 has 17 residues. The CDR3 loop is CASSQDLTKGWTSPLHF. CDR3 sequence (DNA): TGTGCCAGCAGCCAAGACCTCACGAAAGGTTGGACTTCACCCCTCCACTTT.

A few counts support this clone. This chain uses TRBV2 with TRBJ2-3; either TRBD1 or TRBD2 may supply D (6 bases each). V shed 6 bases and J shed 3 bases, with 22 bases lying between them. This CDR3 spans 17 amino acids. CDR1 and CDR2 (germline): SNHLY, FYNNEI. Here the CDR3 reads CASRRWRGDLGTDTQYF. DNA for the CDR3: TGTGCCAGCAGAAGGTGGAGGGGGGACCTCGGGACAGATACGCAGTATTTT. Full variable domain (missing parts from reference TRBV2 and TRBJ2-3): EPEVTQTPSHQVTQMGQEVILRCVPISNHLYFYWYRQILGQKVEFLVSFYNNEISEKSEIFDDQFSVERPDGSNFTLKIRSTKLEDSAMYFCASRRWRGDLGTDTQYFGPGTRLTVL.

The V call is TRBV6-1, the J call TRBJ2-7; TRBD2 is a possible D gene (6 bases). V lost 0 bases, J lost 2 bases, and 11 bases lay in between. The CDR3 contains 15 residues. CDR1 is MNHNS and CDR2 is SASEGT in the germline V gene. The CDR3 loop is CASSEAHAGTYEQYF. Written as DNA, the CDR3 is TGTGCCAGCAGTGAAGCGCATGCGGGAACCTACGAGCAGTACTTC.

This clone appeared a few times. The chain couples TRBV27 to TRBJ1-5, with D uncertain. CDR1 is MNHEY, CDR2 SMNVEV, per germline (reference sequence). V lost 5 bases and J 2 bases, leaving 13 bases between the germline ends. The CDR3 contains 15 residues. CDR3 DNA sequence: TGTGCCAGCAGTGAGGTGGCGTACGGCAATCAGCCCCAGCATTTT. It specifies CASSEVAYGNQPQHF.

The CDR3 region has the DNA TGTGCCAGAGGCAAGGGGTTGGCCTACGAGCAGTACTTC. Its translation: CARGKGLAYEQYF. The chain has TRBV7-3 and TRBJ2-7, with D possibly matching TRBD1 (5 bases). Germline CDR1 is SGHTA and CDR2 is FQGTGA. The CDR3 has 13 residues. Trimming took 9 bases from V and 2 from J, leaving 14 bases between them.

The rearrangement links TRBV6-2 or TRBV6-3 to TRBJ2-2; D possibly corresponds to TRBD1 (5 bases). Germline V gene lookup returns CDR1 MNHEY and CDR2 SVGEGT. The CDR3 covers 14 residues. With 7 bases removed from V and 3 bases from J, the gap between germline ends came to 12 bases. CDR3 loop: CASTPGHHTGELFF. DNA for the CDR3: TGTGCCAGCACCCCTGGACATCACACCGGGGAGCTGTTTTTT.

This chain connects TRBV2 to TRBJ1-3; the D is unclear. Germline loops: CDR1 SNHLY, CDR2 FYNNEI. This CDR3 is built from 12 residues. V shed 4 bases and J shed 3 bases, with 4 bases lying between them. The CDR3 spells CASSVFGNTIYF. The CDR3 nucleotides read TGTGCCAGCAGTGTTTTTGGAAACACCATATATTTT.

V and J are TRBV12-3 or TRBV12-4 and TRBJ2-3; D not certain. The CDR3 consists of 12 residues. Trimming pared 5 bases from V and 4 bases from J, leaving 7 bases between. Written as DNA, the CDR3 is TGTGCCAGCAGTCTAGGCGCAGATACGCAGTATTTT. This gives the protein CASSLGADTQYF.

In regard to this clone: The germline gene is not matched at one end of the junction; a read error may be the cause. This chain uses TRBV2 with TRBJ2-1; D not certain. Germline-derived CDR1 and CDR2 are SNHLY and FYNNEI. CDR3 size: 11 residues. In DNA, the CDR3 is TGTGCCAGCAGTGAAGCGCTGGAGTTAATCTTC. Encoded protein: CASSEALELIF. Combining the CDR3 with reference TRBV2 and TRBJ2-1 gives the whole variable domain EPEVTQTPSHQVTQMGQEVILRCVPISNHLYFYWYRQILGQKVEFLVSFYNNEISEKSEIFDDQFSVERPDGSNFTLKIRSTKLEDSAMYFCASSEALELIFGPGTRLTVL.

The V gene is TRBV6-2 or TRBV6-3, the J gene TRBJ2-2; possibly TRBD2 for D (7 bases). CDR3 length equals 15 residues. V dropped 5 bases and J dropped 0 bases, with 10 bases sitting between them. CDR1 and CDR2 from the germline V gene are MNHEY and SVGEGT. The CDR3 DNA follows: TGTGCCAGCAGTGGGGGGGCCGCGAACACCGGGGAGCTGTTTTTT. It specifies CASSGGAANTGELFF.

The CDR3 region has the DNA TGTGCCAGCAGTACCCAGGCCGTGACCTACGAGCAGTACTTC. It encodes CASSTQAVTYEQYF. The chain couples TRBV2 to TRBJ2-7; no clear D. CDR1 and CDR2 (germline): SNHLY, FYNNEI. The CDR3 sequence is 14 residues long. Trimming took off 5 bases at V and 2 bases at J, with 13 bases between the two ends.